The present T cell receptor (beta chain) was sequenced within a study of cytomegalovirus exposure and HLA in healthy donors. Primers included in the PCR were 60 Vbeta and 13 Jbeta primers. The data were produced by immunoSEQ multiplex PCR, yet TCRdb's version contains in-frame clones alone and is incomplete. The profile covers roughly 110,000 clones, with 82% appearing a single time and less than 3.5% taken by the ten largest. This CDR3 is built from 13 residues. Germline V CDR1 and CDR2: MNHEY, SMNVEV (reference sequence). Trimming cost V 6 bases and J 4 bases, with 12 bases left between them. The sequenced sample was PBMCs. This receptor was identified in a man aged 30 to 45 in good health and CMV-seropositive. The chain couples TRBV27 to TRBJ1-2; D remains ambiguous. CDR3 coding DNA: TGTGCCAGCAGGTCCGAACTGTCCTATGGCTACACCTTC. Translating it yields CASRSELSYGYTF.